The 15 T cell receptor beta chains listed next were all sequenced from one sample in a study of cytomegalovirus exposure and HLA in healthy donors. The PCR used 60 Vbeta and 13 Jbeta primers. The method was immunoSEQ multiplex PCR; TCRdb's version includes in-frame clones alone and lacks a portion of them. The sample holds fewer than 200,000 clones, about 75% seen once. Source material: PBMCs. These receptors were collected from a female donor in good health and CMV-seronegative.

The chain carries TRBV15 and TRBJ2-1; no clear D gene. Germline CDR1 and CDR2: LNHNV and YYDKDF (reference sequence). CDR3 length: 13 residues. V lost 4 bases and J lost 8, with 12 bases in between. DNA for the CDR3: TGTGCCACCAGCACTAATCCGGTGGATGAGCAGTTCTTC. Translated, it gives CATSTNPVDEQFF.

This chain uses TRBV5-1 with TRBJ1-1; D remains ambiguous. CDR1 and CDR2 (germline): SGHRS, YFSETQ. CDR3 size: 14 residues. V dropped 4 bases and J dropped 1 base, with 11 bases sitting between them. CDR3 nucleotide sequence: TGCGCCAGCAGCCCGTCACGACAGAACACTGAAGCTTTCTTT. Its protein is CASSPSRQNTEAFF.

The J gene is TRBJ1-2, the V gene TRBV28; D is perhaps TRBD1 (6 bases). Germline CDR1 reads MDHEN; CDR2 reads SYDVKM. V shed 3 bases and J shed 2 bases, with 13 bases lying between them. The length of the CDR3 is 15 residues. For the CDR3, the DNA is TGTGCCAGCAGTTTCAGACAGGTACTCAACTATGGCTACACCTTC. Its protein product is CASSFRQVLNYGYTF.

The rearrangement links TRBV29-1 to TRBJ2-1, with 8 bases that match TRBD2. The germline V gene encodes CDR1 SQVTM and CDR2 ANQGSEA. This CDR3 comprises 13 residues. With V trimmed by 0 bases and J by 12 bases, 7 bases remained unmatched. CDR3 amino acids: CSVEDPTSVGQFF. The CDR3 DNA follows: TGCAGCGTTGAAGACCCGACTAGCGTCGGGCAGTTCTTC.

Written as DNA, the CDR3 is TGTGCCAGTAGTCTGACAGGGCCATCCGAAAAACTGTTTTTT. Translation gives CASSLTGPSEKLFF. V usage is TRBV19 and J usage is TRBJ1-4; 7 bases line up with TRBD1. Trimming cost V 5 bases and J 8 bases; bases outside gene matches: 8. The CDR3 has 14 residues. Germline CDR1 reads LNHDA; CDR2 reads SQIVND (reference sequence).

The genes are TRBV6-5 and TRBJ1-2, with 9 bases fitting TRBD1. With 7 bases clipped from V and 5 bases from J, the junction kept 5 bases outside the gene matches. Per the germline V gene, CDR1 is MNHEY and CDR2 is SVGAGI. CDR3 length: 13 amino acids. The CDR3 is CASNKQGAYGYTF. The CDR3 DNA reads TGTGCCAGCAATAAACAGGGGGCGTATGGCTACACCTTC.

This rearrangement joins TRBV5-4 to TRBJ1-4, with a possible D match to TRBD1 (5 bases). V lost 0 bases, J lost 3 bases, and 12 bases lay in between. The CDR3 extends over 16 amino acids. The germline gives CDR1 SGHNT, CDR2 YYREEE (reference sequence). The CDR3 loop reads CASSLGPMGPNEKLFF. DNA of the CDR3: TGTGCCAGCAGCTTGGGTCCAATGGGGCCTAATGAAAAACTGTTTTTT.

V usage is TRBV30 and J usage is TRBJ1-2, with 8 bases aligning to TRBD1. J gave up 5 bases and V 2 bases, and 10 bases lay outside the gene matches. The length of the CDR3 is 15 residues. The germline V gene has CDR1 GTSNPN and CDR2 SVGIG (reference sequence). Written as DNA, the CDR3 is TGTGCCTGGAGTCCTGGGCCTCGGACAGGGTATGGCTACACCTTC. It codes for CAWSPGPRTGYGYTF.

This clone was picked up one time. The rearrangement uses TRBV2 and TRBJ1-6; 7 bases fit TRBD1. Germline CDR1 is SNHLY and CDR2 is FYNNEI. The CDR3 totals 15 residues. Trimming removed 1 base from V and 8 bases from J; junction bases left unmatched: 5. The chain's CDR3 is CASSEDRGTDSPLHF. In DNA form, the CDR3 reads TGTGCCAGCAGTGAAGACAGGGGAACTGATTCACCCCTCCACTTT.

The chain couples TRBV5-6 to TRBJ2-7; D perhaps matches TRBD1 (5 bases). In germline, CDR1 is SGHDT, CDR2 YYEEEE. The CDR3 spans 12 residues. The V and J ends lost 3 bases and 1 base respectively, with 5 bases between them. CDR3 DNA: TGTGCCAGCAGCTCAGGGTCCTACGAGCAGTACTTC. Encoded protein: CASSSGSYEQYF. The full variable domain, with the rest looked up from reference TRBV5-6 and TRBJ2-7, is DAGVTQSPTHLIKTRGQQVTLRCSPKSGHDTVSWYQQALGQGPQFIFQYYEEEERQRGNFPDRFSGHQFPNYSSELNVNALLLGDSALYLCASSSGSYEQYFGPGTRLTVT.

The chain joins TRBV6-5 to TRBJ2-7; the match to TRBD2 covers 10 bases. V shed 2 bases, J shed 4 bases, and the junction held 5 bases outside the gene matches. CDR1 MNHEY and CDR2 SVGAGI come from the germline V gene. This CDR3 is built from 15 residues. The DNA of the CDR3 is TGTGCCAGCAGTTACGAAGCTAGCGGGAGATACGAGCAGTACTTC. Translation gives CASSYEASGRYEQYF.

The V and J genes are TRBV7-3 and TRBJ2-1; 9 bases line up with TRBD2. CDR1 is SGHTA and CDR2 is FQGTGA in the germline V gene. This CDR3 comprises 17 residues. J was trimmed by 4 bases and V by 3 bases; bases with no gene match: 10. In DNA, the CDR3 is TGTGCCAGCAGCTTGATAGCGGGGGCCCGTCTATACAATGAGCAGTTCTTC. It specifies CASSLIAGARLYNEQFF.

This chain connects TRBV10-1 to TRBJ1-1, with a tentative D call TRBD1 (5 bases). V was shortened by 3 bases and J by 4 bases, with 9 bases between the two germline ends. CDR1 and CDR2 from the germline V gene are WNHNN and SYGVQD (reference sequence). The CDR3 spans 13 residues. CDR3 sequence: CASSDHGGTEAFF. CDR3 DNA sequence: TGCGCCAGCAGTGATCACGGGGGCACTGAAGCTTTCTTT.

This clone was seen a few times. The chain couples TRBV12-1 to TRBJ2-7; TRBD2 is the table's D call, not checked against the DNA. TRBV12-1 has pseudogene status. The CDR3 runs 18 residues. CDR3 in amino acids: CASSFAIIAGAPPYEQYF. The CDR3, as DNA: TGTGCCAGCAGCTTTGCGATTATCGCGGGGGCCCCCCCCTACGAGCAGTACTTC.

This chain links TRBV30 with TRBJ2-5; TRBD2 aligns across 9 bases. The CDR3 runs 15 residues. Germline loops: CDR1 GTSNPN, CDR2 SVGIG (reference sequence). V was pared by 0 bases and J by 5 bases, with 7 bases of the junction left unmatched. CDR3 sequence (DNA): TGTGCCTGGAGTGTACCTAGCGGGACCCACGAGACCCAGTACTTC. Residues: CAWSVPSGTHETQYF.